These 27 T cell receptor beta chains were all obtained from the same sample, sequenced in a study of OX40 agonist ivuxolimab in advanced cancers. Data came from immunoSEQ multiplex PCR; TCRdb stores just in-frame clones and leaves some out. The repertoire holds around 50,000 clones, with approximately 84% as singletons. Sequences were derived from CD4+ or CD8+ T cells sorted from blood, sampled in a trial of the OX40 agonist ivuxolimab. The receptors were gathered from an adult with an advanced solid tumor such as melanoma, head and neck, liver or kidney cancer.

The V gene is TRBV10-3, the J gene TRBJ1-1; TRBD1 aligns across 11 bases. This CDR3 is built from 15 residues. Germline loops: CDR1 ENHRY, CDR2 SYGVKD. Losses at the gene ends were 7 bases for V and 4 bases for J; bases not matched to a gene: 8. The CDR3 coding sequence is TGTGCCATCACCCGCAGGACAGGGGGCCTCACTGAAGCTTTCTTT. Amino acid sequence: CAITRRTGGLTEAFF.

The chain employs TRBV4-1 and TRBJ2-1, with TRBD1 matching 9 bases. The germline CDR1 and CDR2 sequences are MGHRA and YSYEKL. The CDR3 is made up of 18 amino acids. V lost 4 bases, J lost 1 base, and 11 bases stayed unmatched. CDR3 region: CASSPTGQGPRSYNEQFF. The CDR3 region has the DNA TGCGCCAGCAGCCCCACGGGACAGGGACCGAGGTCCTACAATGAGCAGTTCTTC.

The CDR3 DNA is TGCGCCAGCAGCTCTCAAGCGACAGTCGGGAGCTCCTACGAGCAGTACTTC. Translating gives CASSSQATVGSSYEQYF. This chain connects TRBV5-1 to TRBJ2-7, with D possibly TRBD2 on 6 matching bases. There are 17 residues in the CDR3. With 3 bases removed from V and 0 bases from J, the gap between germline ends came to 19 bases. Germline CDR1 reads SGHRS; CDR2 reads YFSETQ.

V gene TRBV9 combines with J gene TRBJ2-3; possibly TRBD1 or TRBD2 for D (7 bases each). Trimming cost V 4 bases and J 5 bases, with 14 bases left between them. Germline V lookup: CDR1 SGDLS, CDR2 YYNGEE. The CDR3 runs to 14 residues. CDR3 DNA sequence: TGTGCCAGCAGCTCCTCAGGGGGGGGAGATACGCAGTATTTT. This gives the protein CASSSSGGGDTQYF.

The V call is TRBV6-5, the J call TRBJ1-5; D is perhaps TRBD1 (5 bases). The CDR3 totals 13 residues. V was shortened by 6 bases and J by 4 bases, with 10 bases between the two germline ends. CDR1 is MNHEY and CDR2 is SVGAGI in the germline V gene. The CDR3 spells CASSATENQPQHF. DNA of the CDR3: TGTGCCAGCAGCGCGACAGAGAATCAGCCCCAGCATTTT.

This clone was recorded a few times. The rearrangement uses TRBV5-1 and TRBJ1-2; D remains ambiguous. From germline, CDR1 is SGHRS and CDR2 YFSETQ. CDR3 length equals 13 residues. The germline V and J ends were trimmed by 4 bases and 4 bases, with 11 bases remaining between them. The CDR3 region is CASSPSESYGYTF. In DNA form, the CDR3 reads TGCGCCAGCAGCCCATCGGAGTCCTATGGCTACACCTTC.

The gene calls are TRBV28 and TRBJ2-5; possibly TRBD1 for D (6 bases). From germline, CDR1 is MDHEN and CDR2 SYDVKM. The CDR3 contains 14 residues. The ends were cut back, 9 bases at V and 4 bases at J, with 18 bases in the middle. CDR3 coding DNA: TGTGCCAGTTTTACAGGGAAGGAAGGAGAGACCCAGTACTTC. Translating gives CASFTGKEGETQYF.

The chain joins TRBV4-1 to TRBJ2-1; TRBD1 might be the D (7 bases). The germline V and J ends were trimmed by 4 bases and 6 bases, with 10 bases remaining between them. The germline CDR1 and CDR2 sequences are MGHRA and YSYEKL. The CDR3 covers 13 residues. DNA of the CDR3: TGCGCCAGCAGCCGCGGGGACAGCAATGAGCAGTTCTTC. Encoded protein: CASSRGDSNEQFF.

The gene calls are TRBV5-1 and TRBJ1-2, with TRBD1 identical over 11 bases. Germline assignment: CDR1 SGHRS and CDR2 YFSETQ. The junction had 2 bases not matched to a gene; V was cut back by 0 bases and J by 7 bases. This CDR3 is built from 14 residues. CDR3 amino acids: CASSLAGTGGGYTF. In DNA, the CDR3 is TGCGCCAGCAGCTTGGCCGGGACAGGGGGTGGCTACACCTTC.

CDR3 in amino acids: CASSQPGGPNQPQHF. Here the CDR3 DNA reads TGCGCCAGCAGCCAACCAGGGGGCCCTAATCAGCCCCAGCATTTT. The chain recombines TRBV4-1 with TRBJ1-5; 8 nucleotides match TRBD1. The CDR3 contains 15 residues. CDR1 is MGHRA and CDR2 is YSYEKL in the germline V gene. V gave up 2 bases and J gave up 4 bases; unmatched junction bases: 4.

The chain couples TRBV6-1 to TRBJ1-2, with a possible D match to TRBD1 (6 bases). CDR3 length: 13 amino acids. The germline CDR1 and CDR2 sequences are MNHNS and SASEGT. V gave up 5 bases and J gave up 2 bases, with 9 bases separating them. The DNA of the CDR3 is TGTGCCAGCAGTACACAGGGAAACTATGGCTACACCTTC. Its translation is CASSTQGNYGYTF.

DNA for the CDR3: TGTGCCAGCAGCTTGGAACGGACAGGGGGCTCTGAGACCCAGTACTTC. Translating it yields CASSLERTGGSETQYF. This chain links TRBV5-8 with TRBJ2-5, with 11 bases that match TRBD1. The CDR3 is 16 residues long. V shed 0 bases and J 5 bases; nucleotides not matched to a gene: 6. The germline CDR1 and CDR2 sequences are SGHTS and YDEGEE. Combining the CDR3 with reference TRBV5-8 and TRBJ2-5 gives the whole variable domain EAGVTQSPTHLIKTRGQQATLRCSPISGHTSVYWYQQALGLGLQFLLWYDEGEERNRGNFPPRFSGRQFPNYSSELNVNALELEDSALYLCASSLERTGGSETQYFGPGTRLLVL.

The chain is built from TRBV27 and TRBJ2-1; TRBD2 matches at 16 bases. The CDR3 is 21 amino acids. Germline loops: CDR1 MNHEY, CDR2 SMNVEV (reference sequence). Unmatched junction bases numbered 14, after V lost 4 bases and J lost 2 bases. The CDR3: CASSSPHPGLAGGRAYNEQFF. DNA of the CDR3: TGTGCCAGCAGTTCCCCTCATCCGGGACTAGCGGGAGGGCGGGCCTACAATGAGCAGTTCTTC.

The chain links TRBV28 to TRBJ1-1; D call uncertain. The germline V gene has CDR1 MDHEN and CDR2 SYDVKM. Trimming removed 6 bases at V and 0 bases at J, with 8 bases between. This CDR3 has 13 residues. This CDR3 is CASRDHMNTEAFF. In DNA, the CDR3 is TGTGCCAGCAGAGACCACATGAACACTGAAGCTTTCTTT.

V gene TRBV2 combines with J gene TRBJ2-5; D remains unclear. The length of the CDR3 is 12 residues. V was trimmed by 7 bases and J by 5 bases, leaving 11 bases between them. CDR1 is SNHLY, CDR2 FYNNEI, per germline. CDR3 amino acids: CASTRVGETQYF. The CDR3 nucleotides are TGTGCCAGCACTCGGGTCGGCGAGACCCAGTACTTC.

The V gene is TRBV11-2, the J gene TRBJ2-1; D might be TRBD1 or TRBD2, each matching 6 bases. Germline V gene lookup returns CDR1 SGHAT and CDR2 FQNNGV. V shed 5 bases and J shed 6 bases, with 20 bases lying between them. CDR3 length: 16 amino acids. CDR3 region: CASSPSRLGQINEQFF. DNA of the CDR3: TGTGCCAGCAGCCCTAGTAGACTAGGACAGATCAATGAGCAGTTCTTC.

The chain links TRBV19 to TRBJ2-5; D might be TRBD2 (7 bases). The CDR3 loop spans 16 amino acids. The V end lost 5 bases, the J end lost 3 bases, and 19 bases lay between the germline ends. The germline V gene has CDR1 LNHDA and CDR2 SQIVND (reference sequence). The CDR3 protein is CASSSPPGGPKETQYF. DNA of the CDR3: TGTGCCAGTAGTTCGCCCCCCGGGGGGCCGAAAGAGACCCAGTACTTC.

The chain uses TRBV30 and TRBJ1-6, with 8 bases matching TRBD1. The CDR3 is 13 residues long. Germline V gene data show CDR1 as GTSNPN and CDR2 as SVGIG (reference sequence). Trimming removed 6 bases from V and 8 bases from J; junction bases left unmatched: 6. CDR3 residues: CACTGQVDSPLHF. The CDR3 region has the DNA TGTGCCTGTACGGGACAGGTTGATTCACCCCTCCACTTT.

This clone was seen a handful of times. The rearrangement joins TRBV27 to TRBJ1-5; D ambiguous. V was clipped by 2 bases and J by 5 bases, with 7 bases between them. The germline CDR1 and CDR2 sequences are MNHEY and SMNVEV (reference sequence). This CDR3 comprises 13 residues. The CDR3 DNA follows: TGTGCCAGCAGTTTAAGGGTGGATCAGCCCCAGCATTTT. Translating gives CASSLRVDQPQHF.

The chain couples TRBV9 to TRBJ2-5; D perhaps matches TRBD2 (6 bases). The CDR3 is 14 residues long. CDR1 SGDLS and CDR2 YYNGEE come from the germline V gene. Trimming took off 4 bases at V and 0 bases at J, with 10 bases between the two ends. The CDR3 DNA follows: TGTGCCAGCAGCTTGGGGGGAGACCAAGAGACCCAGTACTTC. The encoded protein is CASSLGGDQETQYF.

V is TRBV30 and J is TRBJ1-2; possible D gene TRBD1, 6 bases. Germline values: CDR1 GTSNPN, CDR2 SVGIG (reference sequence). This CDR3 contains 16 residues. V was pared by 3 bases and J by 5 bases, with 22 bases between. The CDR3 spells CAWRPTPPPTGYGYTF. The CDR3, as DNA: TGTGCCTGGAGGCCCACACCCCCCCCGACAGGTTATGGCTACACCTTC.

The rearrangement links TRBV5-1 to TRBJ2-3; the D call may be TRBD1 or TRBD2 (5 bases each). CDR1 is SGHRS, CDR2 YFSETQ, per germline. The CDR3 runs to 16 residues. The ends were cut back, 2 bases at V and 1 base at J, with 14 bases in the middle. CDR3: CASSLPGPVGTDTQYF. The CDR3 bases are TGCGCCAGCAGCTTACCGGGGCCTGTTGGCACAGATACGCAGTATTTT.

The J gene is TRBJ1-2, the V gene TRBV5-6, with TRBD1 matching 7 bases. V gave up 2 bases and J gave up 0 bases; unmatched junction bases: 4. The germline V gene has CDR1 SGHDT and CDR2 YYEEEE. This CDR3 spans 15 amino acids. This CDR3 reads CASSFGQATNYGYTF. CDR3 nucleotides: TGTGCCAGCAGCTTTGGACAGGCGACTAACTATGGCTACACCTTC.

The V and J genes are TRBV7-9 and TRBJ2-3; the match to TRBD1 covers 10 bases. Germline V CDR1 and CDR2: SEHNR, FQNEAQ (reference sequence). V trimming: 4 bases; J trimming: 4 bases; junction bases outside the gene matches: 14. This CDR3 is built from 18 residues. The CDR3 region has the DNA TGTGCCAGCAGCTCGACAGGGGGCGCCTTCATTGGGGCAGATACGCAGTATTTT. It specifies CASSSTGGAFIGADTQYF.

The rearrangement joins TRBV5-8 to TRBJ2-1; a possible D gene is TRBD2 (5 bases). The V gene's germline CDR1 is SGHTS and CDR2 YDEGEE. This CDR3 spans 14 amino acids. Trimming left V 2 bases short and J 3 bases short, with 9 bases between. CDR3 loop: CASSFEGGYNEQFF. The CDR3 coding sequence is TGTGCCAGCAGCTTCGAGGGCGGCTACAATGAGCAGTTCTTC.

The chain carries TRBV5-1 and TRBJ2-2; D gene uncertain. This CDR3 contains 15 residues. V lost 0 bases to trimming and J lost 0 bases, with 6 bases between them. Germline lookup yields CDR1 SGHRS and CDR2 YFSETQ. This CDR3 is CASSLAPPNTGELFF. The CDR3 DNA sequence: TGCGCCAGCAGCTTGGCCCCCCCGAACACCGGGGAGCTGTTTTTT.

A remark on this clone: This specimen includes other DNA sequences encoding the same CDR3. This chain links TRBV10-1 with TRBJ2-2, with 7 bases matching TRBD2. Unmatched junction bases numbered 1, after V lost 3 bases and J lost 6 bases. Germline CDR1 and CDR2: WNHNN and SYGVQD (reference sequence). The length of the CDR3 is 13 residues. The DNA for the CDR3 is TGCGCCAGCAGTGAAAGCGGGGCCGGGGAGCTGTTTTTT. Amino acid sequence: CASSESGAGELFF.